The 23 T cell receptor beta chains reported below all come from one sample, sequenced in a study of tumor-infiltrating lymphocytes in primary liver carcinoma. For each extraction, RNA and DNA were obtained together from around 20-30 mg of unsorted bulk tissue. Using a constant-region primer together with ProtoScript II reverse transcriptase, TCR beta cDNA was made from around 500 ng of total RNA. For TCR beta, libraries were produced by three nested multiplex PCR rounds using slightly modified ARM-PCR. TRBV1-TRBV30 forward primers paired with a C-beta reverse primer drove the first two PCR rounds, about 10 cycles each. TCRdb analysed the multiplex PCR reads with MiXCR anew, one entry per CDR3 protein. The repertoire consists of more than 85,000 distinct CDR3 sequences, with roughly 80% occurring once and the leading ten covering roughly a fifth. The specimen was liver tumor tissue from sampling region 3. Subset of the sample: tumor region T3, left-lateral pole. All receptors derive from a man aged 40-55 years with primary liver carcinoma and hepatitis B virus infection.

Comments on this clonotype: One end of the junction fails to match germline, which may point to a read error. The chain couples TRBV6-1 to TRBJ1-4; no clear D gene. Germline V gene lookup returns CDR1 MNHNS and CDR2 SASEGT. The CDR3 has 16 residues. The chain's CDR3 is CTSSEADITTNEKLFF. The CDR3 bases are TGTACCAGCAGTGAAGCGGATATTACAACTAATGAAAAACTGTTTTTT.

Here the CDR3 reads CASSERLVAHNEQFF. The CDR3 coding sequence is TGTGCCAGCAGTGAAAGACTAGTAGCCCACAATGAGCAGTTCTTC. The V gene is TRBV6-1, the J gene TRBJ2-1, with a weak D call TRBD2 (6 bases). Trimming cost V 2 bases and J 5 bases, with 13 bases left between them. CDR1 is MNHNS and CDR2 is SASEGT in the germline V gene. The CDR3 is 15 residues long.

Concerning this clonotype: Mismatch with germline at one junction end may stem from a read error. The CDR3: CSVDGTRGTEELFF. The CDR3 nucleotides are TGCAGCGTTGATGGGACTAGAGGCACCGAGGAGCTGTTTTTT. The chain is built from TRBV29-1 and TRBJ2-2; 8 nucleotides agree with TRBD2. The CDR3 spans 14 residues. CDR1 SQVTM and CDR2 ANQGSEA come from the germline V gene.

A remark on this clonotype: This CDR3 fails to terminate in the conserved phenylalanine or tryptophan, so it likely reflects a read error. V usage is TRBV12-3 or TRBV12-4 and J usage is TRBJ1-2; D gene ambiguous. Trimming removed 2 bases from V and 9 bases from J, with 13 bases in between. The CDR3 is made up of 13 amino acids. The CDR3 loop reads CASSLRRSGSYTN. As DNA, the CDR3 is TGTGCCAGCAGTTTAAGGCGGAGTGGGAGCTACACCAAC.

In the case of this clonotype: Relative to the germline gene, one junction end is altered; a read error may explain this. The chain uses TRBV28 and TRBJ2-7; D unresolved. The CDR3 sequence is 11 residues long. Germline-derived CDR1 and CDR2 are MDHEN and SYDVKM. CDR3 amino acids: CASSPRYELYF. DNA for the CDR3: TGTGCCAGCAGCCCCCGTTACGAGCTGTACTTT.

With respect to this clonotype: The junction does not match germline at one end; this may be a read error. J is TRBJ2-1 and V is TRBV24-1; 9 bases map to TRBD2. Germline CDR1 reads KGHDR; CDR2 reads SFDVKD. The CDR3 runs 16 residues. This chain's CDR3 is CDTSDVSGSSYNDQFF. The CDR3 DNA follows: TGTGACACCAGTGACGTTAGCGGGAGCTCCTACAATGATCAGTTCTTC.

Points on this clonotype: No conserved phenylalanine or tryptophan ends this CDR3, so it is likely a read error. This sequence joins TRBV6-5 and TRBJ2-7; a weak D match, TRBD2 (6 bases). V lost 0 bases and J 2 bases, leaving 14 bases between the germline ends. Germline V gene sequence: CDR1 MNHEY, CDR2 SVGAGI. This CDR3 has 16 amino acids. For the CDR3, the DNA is TGTGCCAGCAGTTACTCCCTCGGATGGGAGGCCTACGAGCAGTACTCC. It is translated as CASSYSLGWEAYEQYS.

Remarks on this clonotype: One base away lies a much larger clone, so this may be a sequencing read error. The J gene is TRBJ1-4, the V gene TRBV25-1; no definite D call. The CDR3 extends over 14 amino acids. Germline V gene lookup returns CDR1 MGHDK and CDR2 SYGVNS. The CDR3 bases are TGTGTCAGCAGTGAATGGACGGAGAATGAAAAACTGTTTTTT. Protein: CVSSEWTENEKLFF.

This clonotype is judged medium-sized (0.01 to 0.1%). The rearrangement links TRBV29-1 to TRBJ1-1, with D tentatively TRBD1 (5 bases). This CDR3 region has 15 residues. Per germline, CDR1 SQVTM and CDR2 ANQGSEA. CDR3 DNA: TGCAGTGCCCGGGCAGGGTGGGGGATGAACACTGAAGCTTTCTTT. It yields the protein CSARAGWGMNTEAFF. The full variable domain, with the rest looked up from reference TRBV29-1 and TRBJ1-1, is SAVISQKPSRDICQRGTSLTIQCQVDSQVTMMFWYRQQPGQSLTLIATANQGSEATYESGFVIDKFPISRPNLTFSTLTVSNMSPEDSSIYLCSARAGWGMNTEAFFGQGTRLTVV.

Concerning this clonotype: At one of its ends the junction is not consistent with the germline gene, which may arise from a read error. CDR3 bases: TGTGCCAGGAGTATAGGAATGGGCGGGTTTGGCAGGTCCTACAATGAGCAGTTCTTC. It encodes CARSIGMGGFGRSYNEQFF. The V and J genes are TRBV30 and TRBJ2-1; tentatively, D is TRBD2 (5 bases). CDR1 and CDR2 from the germline V gene are GTSNPN and SVGIG (reference sequence). This CDR3 is built from 19 residues.

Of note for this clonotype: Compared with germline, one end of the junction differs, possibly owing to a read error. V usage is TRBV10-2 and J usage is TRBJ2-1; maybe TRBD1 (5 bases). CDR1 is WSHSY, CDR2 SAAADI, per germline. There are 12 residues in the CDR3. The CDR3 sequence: CASSVSTWGQGF. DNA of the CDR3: TGCGCCAGCAGTGTGTCGACTTGGGGTCAGGGCTTC.

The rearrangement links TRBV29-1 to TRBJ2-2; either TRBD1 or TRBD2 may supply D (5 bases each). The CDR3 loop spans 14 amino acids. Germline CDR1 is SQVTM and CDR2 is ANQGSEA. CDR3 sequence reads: CRLLGPGPTGELFF. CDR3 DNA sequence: TGCCGCCTCCTCGGTCCGGGACCCACGGGGGAGCTGTTTTTT.

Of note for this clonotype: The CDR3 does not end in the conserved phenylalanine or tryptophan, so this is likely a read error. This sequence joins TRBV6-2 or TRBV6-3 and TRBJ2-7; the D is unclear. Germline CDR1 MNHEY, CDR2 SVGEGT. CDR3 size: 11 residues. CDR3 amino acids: CAGSAAYGQYI. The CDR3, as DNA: TGTGCCGGGTCGGCGGCCTACGGGCAGTACATC.

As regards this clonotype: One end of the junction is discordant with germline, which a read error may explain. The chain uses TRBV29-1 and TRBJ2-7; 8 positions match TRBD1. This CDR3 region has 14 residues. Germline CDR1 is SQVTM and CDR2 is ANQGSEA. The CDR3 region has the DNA TGCAGTGCCAGACAGGGGAGTCGTAGCTACGAGCGGTACTTC. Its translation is CSARQGSRSYERYF.

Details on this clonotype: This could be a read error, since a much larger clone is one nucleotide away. CDR3 DNA sequence: TGCGCCAGCAGCTTGGTTCCTAGCGGGACCTGGGAGCTGTTTTTT. Translating gives CASSLVPSGTWELFF. This chain connects TRBV5-1 to TRBJ2-2, with 9 bases that match TRBD2. The junction had 6 bases not matched to a gene; V was cut back by 0 bases and J by 9 bases. The CDR3 spans 15 residues. Germline V CDR1 and CDR2: SGHRS, YFSETQ.

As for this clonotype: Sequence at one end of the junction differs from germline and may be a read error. The CDR3 DNA is TGCAGCGCAGGAGGGGGAACAAATCAGCCCCATCATTTT. This gives the protein CSAGGGTNQPHHF. The chain uses TRBV29-1 and TRBJ1-5; perhaps TRBD1 as D (6 bases). Germline V gives CDR1 SQVTM, CDR2 ANQGSEA. There are 13 residues in the CDR3.

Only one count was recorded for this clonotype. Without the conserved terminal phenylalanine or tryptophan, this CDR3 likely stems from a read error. CDR3 amino acids: CASRLIAYGYTI. CDR3 nucleotide sequence: TGTGCCAGCAGGCTGATAGCCTATGGCTACACCATC. The chain has TRBV6-2 or TRBV6-3 and TRBJ1-2; D unresolved. The CDR3 covers 12 residues. The V gene's germline CDR1 is MNHEY and CDR2 SVGEGT. V was pared by 6 bases and J by 4 bases, with 9 bases between.

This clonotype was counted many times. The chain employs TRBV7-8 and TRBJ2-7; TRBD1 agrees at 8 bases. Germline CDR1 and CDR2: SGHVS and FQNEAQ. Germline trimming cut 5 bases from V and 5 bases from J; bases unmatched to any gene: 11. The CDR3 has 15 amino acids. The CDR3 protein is CASSRNLGQDNEQYF. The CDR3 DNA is TGTGCCAGCAGCCGAAACCTGGGACAGGACAACGAGCAGTACTTC. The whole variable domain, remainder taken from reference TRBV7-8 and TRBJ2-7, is GAGVSQSPRYKVAKRGQDVALRCDPISGHVSLFWYQQALGQGPEFLTYFQNEAQLDKSGLPSDRFFAERPEGSVSTLKIQRTQQEDSAVYLCASSRNLGQDNEQYFGPGTRLTVT.

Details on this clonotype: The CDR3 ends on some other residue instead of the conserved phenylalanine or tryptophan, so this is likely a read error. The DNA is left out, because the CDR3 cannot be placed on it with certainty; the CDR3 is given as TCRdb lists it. The CDR3 loop reads CDSSPTGLASLRVL. The chain couples TRBV11-2 to TRBJ2-1; TRBD2 is taken as the D call from the table, unchecked against the DNA. Germline CDR1 and CDR2: SGHAT and FQNNGV. The CDR3 length equals 14 residues, ends included.

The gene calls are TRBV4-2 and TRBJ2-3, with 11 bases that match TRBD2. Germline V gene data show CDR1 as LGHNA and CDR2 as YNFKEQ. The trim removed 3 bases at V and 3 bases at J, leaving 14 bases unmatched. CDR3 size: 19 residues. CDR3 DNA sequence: TGTGCCAGCAGCCAGTGGGTAGCGGGAGGGCCGGTTAGGACAGATACGCAGTATTTT. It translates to CASSQWVAGGPVRTDTQYF.

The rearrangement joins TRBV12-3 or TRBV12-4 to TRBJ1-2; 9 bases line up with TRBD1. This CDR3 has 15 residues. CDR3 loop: CTNRSGQGIGYGYTF. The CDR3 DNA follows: TGTACCAACAGATCCGGACAGGGGATTGGCTATGGCTACACCTTC.

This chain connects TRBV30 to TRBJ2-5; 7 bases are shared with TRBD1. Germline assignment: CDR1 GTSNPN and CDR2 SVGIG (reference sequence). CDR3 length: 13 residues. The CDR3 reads CVLNTEGAETQYF. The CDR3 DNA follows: TGTGTCCTAAACACAGAGGGGGCAGAGACCCAGTACTTC.

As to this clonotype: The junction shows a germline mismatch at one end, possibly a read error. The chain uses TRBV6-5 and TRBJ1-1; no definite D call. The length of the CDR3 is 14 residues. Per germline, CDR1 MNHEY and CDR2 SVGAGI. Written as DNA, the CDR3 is TGTGTCAGCACTTACTCGTTCGGGAGGGCTGAAGCTTTCTTT. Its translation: CVSTYSFGRAEAFF.